Following are 26 T cell receptor beta chains from one sample sequenced in a study of blood T cell repertoires in COVID-19. Libraries were prepared by immunoSEQ multiplex PCR; TCRdb keeps only in-frame clonotypes and omits some of them. The sample consists of roughly 310,000 clones, over 85% of them appearing once. The sequencing input was PBMCs or T cells enriched from blood (not recorded which). Source of these receptors: a man in his 60s who had recovered from COVID-19.

The chain couples TRBV5-1 to TRBJ1-1, with 10 nucleotides matching TRBD1. The V and J ends lost 8 bases and 2 bases, in that order; junction bases with no gene match: 9. Germline lookup yields CDR1 SGHRS and CDR2 YFSETQ. This CDR3 region has 15 residues. CDR3 DNA sequence: TGCGCCAGTTCGACAGGGGGCAGCGTCAACACTGAAGCTTTCTTT. This translates into CASSTGGSVNTEAFF.

The CDR3 spells CASSRGAYEQYF. CDR3 nucleotides: TGTGCCAGCAGCCGGGGGGCCTACGAGCAGTACTTC. The V call is TRBV16, the J call TRBJ2-7; D perhaps matches TRBD2 (6 bases). Trimming stripped 4 bases from V and 2 bases from J, with 6 bases between. The CDR3 spans 12 residues. CDR1 is KGHSY and CDR2 is FQNENV in the germline V gene.

This chain joins TRBV4-1 and TRBJ2-2; 7 bases are a match to TRBD1. The CDR3 extends over 14 amino acids. V lost 6 bases to trimming and J lost 4 bases; unmatched junction nucleotides: 5. Germline V lookup: CDR1 MGHRA, CDR2 YSYEKL. In nucleotides, the CDR3 is TGCGCCAGCAGTTTCGACAGGGCCACCGGGGAGCTGTTTTTT. It is translated as CASSFDRATGELFF.

The chain joins TRBV18 to TRBJ1-2, with unresolved D. Germline assignment: CDR1 KGHSH and CDR2 LQKENI. This CDR3 region has 15 residues. V shed 6 bases and J shed 2 bases, with 16 bases lying between them. The CDR3 DNA sequence: TGTGCCAGCTCCCTAAGCTCCAACCCCAACTATGGCTACACCTTC. Translation gives CASSLSSNPNYGYTF.

This sequence joins TRBV4-3 and TRBJ1-2, with D perhaps matching TRBD1 (6 bases). The length of the CDR3 is 15 residues. Trimming pared 4 bases from V and 5 bases from J, leaving 17 bases between. The germline gives CDR1 LGHNA, CDR2 YSLEER. This chain's CDR3 is CASSPSVTGTYGYTF. The CDR3 region has the DNA TGCGCCAGCAGCCCAAGCGTGACAGGAACTTATGGCTACACCTTC.

The V and J genes are TRBV25-1 and TRBJ1-1; D perhaps matches TRBD1 (6 bases). Germline-derived CDR1 and CDR2 are MGHDK and SYGVNS. V was pared by 6 bases and J by 0 bases, with 17 bases between. This CDR3 is 16 amino acids long. The CDR3 loop reads CASSITGTSLNTEAFF. CDR3 nucleotides: TGTGCCAGCAGCATTACAGGGACGTCCCTGAACACTGAAGCTTTCTTT.

CDR3 residues: CASSEAAGQGAPNSPLHF. The CDR3 DNA sequence: TGTGCCAGCAGTGAAGCGGCGGGACAGGGGGCGCCTAATTCACCCCTCCACTTT. The chain is built from TRBV6-1 and TRBJ1-6; TRBD1 agrees at 12 bases. The CDR3 totals 18 residues. V lost 0 bases and J lost 6; bases outside the gene matches: 6. Per germline, CDR1 MNHNS and CDR2 SASEGT.

This clone occurred once. This rearrangement joins TRBV11-3 to TRBJ1-2; D gene unclear. Trimming pared 1 base from V and 7 bases from J, leaving 7 bases between. Germline V gives CDR1 SGHNT, CDR2 YENEEA. This CDR3 is built from 12 residues. In DNA, the CDR3 is TGTGCCAGCAGCTTAGGGCAGGCTGGCTACACCTTC. Translated: CASSLGQAGYTF.

This clone was recorded once. The chain couples TRBV7-9 to TRBJ2-1, with TRBD2 matching 13 bases. Per germline, CDR1 SEHNR and CDR2 FQNEAQ (reference sequence). V lost 6 bases, J lost 4 bases, and 9 bases stayed unmatched. There are 17 residues in the CDR3. As DNA, the CDR3 is TGTGCCAGCAGTCAGAACCCGGGACTAGCGGGATACAATGAGCAGTTCTTC. Amino acids: CASSQNPGLAGYNEQFF.

This clone was recorded once. V usage is TRBV30 and J usage is TRBJ2-3, with TRBD2 matching over 7 bases. After removal of 0 bases from V and 10 bases from J, the junction contained 22 bases not matched to a gene. Germline loops: CDR1 GTSNPN, CDR2 SVGIG (reference sequence). CDR3 length: 18 amino acids. Written as DNA, the CDR3 is TGTGCCTGGAGTGTTTATGGTTCCGGTCCCCAGCGGGGAAATGCGCAGTATTTT. This translates into CAWSVYGSGPQRGNAQYF.

The chain joins TRBV28 to TRBJ2-7; 9 bases are shared with TRBD1. The CDR3 runs 15 residues. Per germline, CDR1 MDHEN and CDR2 SYDVKM. J lost 4 bases, V lost 0 bases, and 4 bases had no gene match. CDR3 loop: CASSLWGTGKYEQYF. Here the CDR3 DNA reads TGTGCCAGCAGTTTATGGGGGACAGGGAAGTACGAGCAGTACTTC. The whole variable domain, filled in from reference TRBV28 and TRBJ2-7, reads DVKVTQSSRYLVKRTGEKVFLECVQDMDHENMFWYRQDPGLGLRLIYFSYDVKMKEKGDIPEGYSVSREKKERFSLILESASTNQTSMYLCASSLWGTGKYEQYFGPGTRLTVT.

The V and J genes are TRBV5-6 and TRBJ1-3; D not resolved. Trimming removed 5 bases from V and 0 bases from J, with 9 bases in between. This CDR3 spans 14 amino acids. Germline V gene data show CDR1 as SGHDT and CDR2 as YYEEEE. CDR3 bases: TGTGCCAGCAGTCCAGTACACTCTGGAAACACCATATATTTT. Translated, it gives CASSPVHSGNTIYF.

The V gene is TRBV5-1, the J gene TRBJ2-7; 9 bases fit TRBD1. The germline CDR1 and CDR2 sequences are SGHRS and YFSETQ. Unmatched junction bases numbered 15, after V lost 4 bases and J lost 4 bases. This CDR3 has 17 amino acids. The CDR3 nucleotides are TGCGCCAGCAGCCTGGGCTGGCCGGGACAGGGTGCTTACGAGCAGTACTTC. Amino acids: CASSLGWPGQGAYEQYF.

This clone turned up a few times. The chain couples TRBV5-1 to TRBJ2-1, with a possible D match to TRBD2 (6 bases). Germline V gives CDR1 SGHRS, CDR2 YFSETQ. V gave up 4 bases and J gave up 5 bases, with 10 bases separating them. This CDR3 comprises 13 residues. CDR3 in amino acids: CASSAGKDNEQFF. For the CDR3, the DNA is TGCGCCAGCAGCGCGGGAAAGGACAATGAGCAGTTCTTC. The variable domain in full, with the rest retrieved from reference TRBV5-1 and TRBJ2-1, is KAGVTQTPRYLIKTRGQQVTLSCSPISGHRSVSWYQQTPGQGLQFLFEYFSETQRNKGNFPGRFSGRQFSNSRSEMNVSTLELGDSALYLCASSAGKDNEQFFGPGTRLTVL.

V and J are TRBV11-2 and TRBJ2-7, with 9 bases lining up with TRBD1. V lost 1 base and J lost 4; bases outside the gene matches: 17. The CDR3 sequence is 19 residues long. CDR1 is SGHAT, CDR2 FQNNGV, per germline. CDR3 amino acids: CASSLGPLGGQGKNYEQYF. CDR3 nucleotides: TGTGCCAGCAGCTTAGGACCCCTAGGGGGACAGGGAAAGAATTACGAGCAGTACTTC.

The genes are TRBV12-3 or TRBV12-4 and TRBJ2-7; a possible D gene is TRBD1 (5 bases). The CDR3 runs 13 residues. The V end lost 5 bases, the J end lost 3 bases, and 11 bases lay between the germline ends. For the CDR3, the DNA is TGTGCCAGCAGTACGCCGACAGTCTACGAGCAGTACTTC. Translated, it gives CASSTPTVYEQYF.

This clone was picked up a small number of times. The chain has TRBV10-3 and TRBJ2-7; D not certain. The CDR3 is 14 amino acids. Looked up from germline, CDR1 is ENHRY and CDR2 is SYGVKD. V lost 7 bases to trimming and J lost 3 bases, with 16 bases between them. The CDR3 reads CAINPPARSYEQYF. CDR3 DNA: TGTGCCATCAACCCCCCCGCGAGGAGCTACGAGCAGTACTTC.

The V and J genes are TRBV11-2 and TRBJ2-3, with 7 bases that match TRBD2. CDR3 size: 17 residues. Germline CDR1 reads SGHAT; CDR2 reads FQNNGV. Germline trimming cut 4 bases from V and 7 bases from J; bases unmatched to any gene: 17. CDR3 DNA: TGTGCCAGCAGCTCCTGGGGGGGAAGCGGGAACCGAAATACGCAGTATTTT. Its translation: CASSSWGGSGNRNTQYF.

The genes are TRBV4-3 and TRBJ2-4, with 9 bases fitting TRBD1. V lost 1 base and J lost 8; bases outside the gene matches: 6. CDR3 length: 15 residues. CDR1 is LGHNA and CDR2 is YSLEER in the germline V gene. The CDR3 region is CASSQARDRVDIQYF. The DNA of the CDR3 is TGCGCCAGCAGCCAAGCCCGGGACAGGGTGGACATTCAGTACTTC.

CDR3 region: CASSLPGQSNEKLFF. The CDR3 nucleotides are TGCGCCAGCAGCCTCCCGGGACAGTCGAATGAAAAACTGTTTTTT. The chain is built from TRBV5-1 and TRBJ1-4; 7 bases align to TRBD1. The germline V gene encodes CDR1 SGHRS and CDR2 YFSETQ. J was trimmed by 5 bases and V by 4 bases; bases with no gene match: 8. This CDR3 is built from 15 residues.

The V gene is TRBV9, the J gene TRBJ1-3, with D unclear. The CDR3 is 15 residues long. In germline, CDR1 is SGDLS, CDR2 YYNGEE. Trimming pared 4 bases from V and 0 bases from J, leaving 11 bases between. CDR3 DNA sequence: TGTGCCAGCAGCAACCTTCCAGACTCTGGAAACACCATATATTTT. The encoded protein is CASSNLPDSGNTIYF.

Only one count was recorded for this clone. The chain joins TRBV14 to TRBJ2-6, with TRBD1 matching over 8 bases. The CDR3 is made up of 18 amino acids. Trimming took 3 bases from V and 0 from J; bases not matched to a gene: 7. CDR1 and CDR2 from the germline V gene are SGHDN and FVKESK. Here the CDR3 DNA reads TGTGCCAGCAGCCAGGACAGGGTAATCCTCTCTGGGGCCAACGTCCTGACTTTC. Amino acid sequence: CASSQDRVILSGANVLTF.

The J gene is TRBJ1-5, the V gene TRBV12-3 or TRBV12-4, with TRBD1 as a possible D gene (6 bases). Trimming removed 6 bases from V and 12 bases from J, with 15 bases in between. CDR3 length equals 12 residues. Here the CDR3 reads CASRGTSRLQHF. The CDR3, as DNA: TGTGCCAGCAGGGGGACATCTAGGCTCCAGCATTTT.

This clone was counted a few times. The V and J genes are TRBV27 and TRBJ1-3; TRBD1 matches at 9 bases. The CDR3 loop spans 14 amino acids. The ends lost 9 bases at V and 0 bases at J; junction bases unmatched: 3. Germline lookup yields CDR1 MNHEY and CDR2 SMNVEV (reference sequence). The CDR3 DNA follows: TGTGCCAGTCGGGACAGGGTCTCTGGAAACACCATATATTTT. Translation gives CASRDRVSGNTIYF.

The V call is TRBV6-5, the J call TRBJ1-2, with 10 bases fitting TRBD1. The germline V gene encodes CDR1 MNHEY and CDR2 SVGAGI. The CDR3 has 15 residues. V dropped 2 bases and J dropped 7; count of bases not matched to a gene: 7. CDR3 residues: CASSYGIGTGVGYTF. The DNA of the CDR3 is TGTGCCAGCAGTTACGGGATTGGGACAGGGGTTGGCTACACCTTC.

About this clone itself: At one boundary the junction diverges from the germline segment, which might be a read error. The chain links TRBV5-4 to TRBJ2-5; TRBD2 matches at 7 bases. CDR1 and CDR2 from the germline V gene are SGHNT and YYREEE (reference sequence). The CDR3 length is 12 residues. In DNA, the CDR3 is TGTACCAGCATGAGGGAGGGGGAGACCCAGTACTTC. Translating it yields CTSMREGETQYF.